Listed below are T cell receptor beta chains from one sample, sequenced in a study of blood T cell repertoires in COVID-19. Clones were read by immunoSEQ multiplex PCR, and TCRdb kept only the in-frame ones, dropping some. The sample shows under 300,000 clones, about 82% of them seen only once. The sample was peripheral blood. Receptors were obtained from a woman between 55 and 75 years old with active or convalescent COVID-19. The CDR3 runs from the conserved cysteine through the conserved F or W. D genes are given only for firm matches. Part of the rows lack a size; the others show once, few, many or a class for expanded clones.

CDR3,DNA,size,D,J,V
CASIQDRGITEAFF,TGTGCCAGCATCCAGGACAGGGGCATAACTGAAGCTTTCTTT,.,TRBD1,TRBJ1-1,TRBV28
CASSPLEVYGYTF,TGTGCCAGCTCACCACTAGAGGTCTATGGCTACACCTTC,.,.,TRBJ1-2,TRBV18
CASAQGASTDTQYF,TGTGCCAGCGCGCAGGGGGCTAGCACAGATACGCAGTATTTT,few,TRBD1,TRBJ2-3,TRBV19
CASSSTSGRDTGELFF,TGCGCCAGCAGCTCGACTAGCGGGAGGGACACCGGGGAGCTGTTTTTT,.,TRBD2,TRBJ2-2,TRBV5-1
CASSGLGTDTQYF,TGTGCCAGCAGTGGACTTGGCACAGATACGCAGTATTTT,.,.,TRBJ2-3,TRBV2
CASSWGLYEQYF,TGTGCCAGCAGTTGGGGGCTCTACGAGCAGTACTTC,once,.,TRBJ2-7,TRBV6-2/TRBV6-3
CATAGDSNQPQHF,TGTGCCACTGCGGGAGATAGCAATCAGCCCCAGCATTTT,once,.,TRBJ1-5,TRBV19
CASSPNRASNQPQHF,TGTGCCAGCAGCCCAAACAGGGCTAGCAATCAGCCCCAGCATTTT,.,.,TRBJ1-5,TRBV7-8
CASSLVRAPSPLHF,TGTGCCAGCAGCTTAGTCAGGGCTCCTTCACCCCTCCACTTT,.,.,TRBJ1-6,TRBV11-2
CASSKGALPPSGNTIYF,TGTGCCAGCAGCAAAGGGGCCTTACCTCCCTCTGGAAACACCATATATTTT,.,.,TRBJ1-3,TRBV7-8
CASSLTGEDQPQHF,TGTGCCAGCAGTTTAACAGGGGAGGATCAGCCCCAGCATTTT,.,TRBD1,TRBJ1-5,TRBV6-6
CATLGSDHNREQFF,TGTGCCACCTTAGGGTCAGACCATAACAGGGAGCAGTTCTTC,.,.,TRBJ2-1,TRBV25-1
CASSEHRVAYNEQFF,TGTGCCAGCAGTGAACATCGGGTCGCCTACAATGAGCAGTTCTTC,.,.,TRBJ2-1,TRBV6-1
CASSPGLADHEDTQYF,TGTGCCAGCAGCCCGGGACTAGCGGACCACGAAGATACGCAGTATTTT,.,TRBD2,TRBJ2-3,TRBV7-6
CASSEYPDRGAFF,TGTGCCAGCAGTGAATATCCCGACAGGGGAGCTTTCTTT,.,TRBD1,TRBJ1-1,TRBV25-1
CATSVGGTRRYNEQFF,TGTGCCACCAGCGTAGGGGGGACTAGGCGGTACAATGAGCAGTTCTTC,.,TRBD2,TRBJ2-1,TRBV15
CARSPGTRGGAGVVF,TGTGCCCGCAGCCCGGGGACTCGCGGGGGGGCCGGGGTGGTCTTC,.,TRBD2,TRBJ2-1,TRBV3-1/TRBV3-2
CASSSTFGSNEQFF,TGTGCCAGCAGCTCCACGTTTGGCTCGAATGAGCAGTTCTTC,.,.,TRBJ2-1,TRBV7-6
CASSAGGRDGYTF,TGTGCCAGCAGCGCGGGGGGTAGGGATGGCTACACCTTC,.,.,TRBJ1-2,TRBV9
CASSSGTGTYNEQFF,TGTGCCAGCAGCTCCGGGACAGGGACATACAATGAGCAGTTCTTC,.,TRBD1,TRBJ2-1,TRBV7-9
CASSTLIGGETQYF,TGTGCCAGCAGCACCCTGATCGGAGGGGAGACCCAGTACTTC,few,.,TRBJ2-5,TRBV5-6
CATSPYGGRDSYNEQFF,TGTGCCACCTCCCCCTATGGCGGGAGGGATTCCTACAATGAGCAGTTCTTC,.,TRBD2,TRBJ2-1,TRBV11-3
CSVQTGATEAFF,TGCAGCGTGCAGACAGGGGCCACTGAAGCTTTCTTT,many,TRBD1,TRBJ1-1,TRBV29-1
CASSLGQGRGDTEAFF,TGCGCCAGCAGCCTTGGACAGGGAAGAGGGGACACTGAAGCTTTCTTT,.,TRBD1,TRBJ1-1,TRBV5-1
CASSQGNLLAGVRNEQFF,TGCGCCAGCAGCCAAGGGAATCTCCTTGCGGGGGTTCGCAATGAGCAGTTCTTC,.,TRBD2,TRBJ2-1,TRBV4-1
CATGQGASRANYGYTF,TGTGCCACCGGACAGGGGGCCTCTAGAGCTAACTATGGCTACACCTTC,.,TRBD1,TRBJ1-2,TRBV10-3
CASSATSGDNEQFF,TGTGCCAGCAGTGCCACTAGCGGGGACAATGAGCAGTTCTTC,.,TRBD2,TRBJ2-1,TRBV27
CAWREQGGNTEAFF,TGTGCCTGGCGTGAACAGGGGGGGAATACTGAAGCTTTCTTT,.,TRBD1,TRBJ1-1,TRBV30
CASSFGTHQETQYF,TGTGCCAGCAGTTTCGGGACTCACCAAGAGACCCAGTACTTC,once,.,TRBJ2-5,TRBV2
CASSESRGQNTGELFF,TGTGCCAGCAGTGAGTCTAGAGGACAGAATACCGGGGAGCTGTTTTTT,.,.,TRBJ2-2,TRBV2
CAWSAGGATNQPQHF,TGTGCCTGGAGTGCCGGGGGGGCGACCAATCAGCCCCAGCATTTT,.,.,TRBJ1-5,TRBV30
CASSQVPGTGVPDTQYF,TGTGCCAGCAGCCAAGTGCCCGGGACAGGGGTCCCAGATACGCAGTATTTT,.,TRBD1,TRBJ2-3,TRBV7-6
CASSYGREGTGELFF,TGTGCCAGCAGTTACGGCCGGGAAGGAACCGGGGAGCTGTTTTTT,.,.,TRBJ2-2,TRBV6-6
CASSQGLSAGANVLTF,TGTGCCAGCAGCCAAGGACTTTCAGCCGGGGCCAACGTCCTGACTTTC,.,.,TRBJ2-6,TRBV3-1/TRBV3-2
CASSLGDSSFTDTQYF,TGCGCCAGCAGCTTGGGGGACAGTTCCTTCACAGATACGCAGTATTTT,.,TRBD1,TRBJ2-3,TRBV5-1
CASSLAGGRGTGELFF,TGTGCCAGCAGCCTAGCGGGGGGGCGAGGCACCGGGGAGCTGTTTTTT,.,TRBD2,TRBJ2-2,TRBV3-1/TRBV3-2
CASRMTADQETQYF,TGCGCCAGCAGGATGACAGCAGACCAAGAGACCCAGTACTTC,.,.,TRBJ2-5,TRBV10-2
CASSPRQGEKLFF,TGTGCCAGCTCACCGCGACAGGGGGAAAAACTGTTTTTT,.,TRBD1,TRBJ1-4,TRBV18
CASSLGTAYSPLHF,TGTGCCAGCAGCTTAGGGACAGCTTATTCACCCCTCCACTTT,.,.,TRBJ1-6,TRBV7-8
CASSPSPNSYEQYF,TGTGCCAGCTCACCGAGCCCCAACTCCTACGAGCAGTACTTC,.,.,TRBJ2-7,TRBV18
CASKPGNEKLFF,TGTGCCAGCAAACCAGGGAATGAAAAACTGTTTTTT,.,.,TRBJ1-4,TRBV6-6
CASSPKPIRLNTEAFF,TGCGCCAGCAGCCCAAAGCCCATCAGGCTGAACACTGAAGCTTTCTTT,.,.,TRBJ1-1,TRBV4-1
CASSLASGGQYF,TGTGCCAGCAGCTTGGCATCGGGGGGGCAGTACTTC,few,TRBD2,TRBJ2-7,TRBV5-6
CASSGLAGVDNEQFF,TGCGCCAGCAGCGGACTAGCGGGGGTAGACAATGAGCAGTTCTTC,.,TRBD2,TRBJ2-1,TRBV10-1
CASSLTSPLEQFF,TGTGCCAGCAGCTTAACTAGTCCCCTTGAGCAGTTCTTC,few,.,TRBJ2-1,TRBV11-3
CASSLIRGSTDTQYF,TGCGCCAGCAGCTTGATACGGGGGAGCACAGATACGCAGTATTTT,.,.,TRBJ2-3,TRBV5-1
CASSMRGGSPSRGSRNEQFF,TGTGCCAGTAGTATGCGGGGAGGGAGTCCCTCAAGGGGCAGTAGGAATGAGCAGTTCTTC,.,TRBD2,TRBJ2-1,TRBV19
CASSPGTGVNEQFF,TGTGCCAGCAGCCCGGGGACAGGGGTAAATGAGCAGTTCTTC,.,TRBD1,TRBJ2-1,TRBV11-2
CASSLHGGDDSNQPQHF,TGTGCCAGCAGCTTACACGGCGGAGATGATAGCAATCAGCCCCAGCATTTT,.,.,TRBJ1-5,TRBV7-9
CASSQDRLAGGLQETQYF,TGTGCCAGCAGCCAAGATCGGCTAGCGGGGGGCCTCCAAGAGACCCAGTACTTC,.,TRBD2,TRBJ2-5,TRBV3-1/TRBV3-2
CAWSPRTSLETQYF,TGTGCCTGGAGTCCTCGGACTAGCTTGGAGACCCAGTACTTC,.,TRBD2,TRBJ2-5,TRBV30
CASSLGQNNMNTEAFF,TGTGCCAGCAGCTTAGGGCAAAACAACATGAACACTGAAGCTTTCTTT,.,.,TRBJ1-1,TRBV7-8
CASSGLAGEGGELFF,TGTGCCAGCAGCGGACTAGCGGGGGAAGGCGGGGAGCTGTTTTTT,.,TRBD2,TRBJ2-2,TRBV7-2
CASSFATGTDNEKLFF,TGCGCCAGCAGCTTTGCCACCGGGACAGATAATGAAAAACTGTTTTTT,.,TRBD1,TRBJ1-4,TRBV5-1
CASSYSAPSDFEKLFF,TGTGCCAGCAGTTACTCGGCTCCCTCCGACTTTGAAAAACTGTTTTTT,.,.,TRBJ1-4,TRBV6-5
CASSLGGNGYGYTF,TGTGCCAGCTCCCTGGGGGGGAATGGATATGGCTACACCTTC,.,.,TRBJ1-2,TRBV27
CASSLPFWGGDEKLFF,TGTGCCAGCAGCCTCCCCTTCTGGGGCGGGGATGAAAAACTGTTTTTT,.,.,TRBJ1-4,TRBV3-1/TRBV3-2